This T cell receptor beta chain was identified during a study of blood T cell repertoires in COVID-19. Study in general: Acute-phase and convalescent COVID-19 samples originated in the United States, Italy and Spain. Sample material is recorded as cDNA or gDNA derived from T cells, B-cell-depleted T cells, or PBMCs.

This clone appeared a single time. Authors' data handling: Using reference gene primer amplification, nucleated cell counts were estimated. Repertoires were generated with immunoSEQ multiplex PCR, while TCRdb's copy carries only in-frame clones and drops some. That table is the source of V, J and clone size, and D and trimming were worked out from the DNA. The data contain around 100,000 clones, about nine tenths of them seen just once; the ten biggest clones take up about 5.5%. In germline, CDR1 is MNHEY, CDR2 SVGAGI. V lost 7 bases and J 3 bases, leaving 12 bases between the germline ends. This CDR3 contains 13 residues.

Sequencing was done on a sample of peripheral blood. The source is a man aged 45 to 65 with acute or convalescent COVID-19. V and J are TRBV6-5 and TRBJ1-1; TRBD1 might be the D (5 bases). The CDR3 coding sequence is TGTGCCAGCATTCGGACGGGGGACACTGAAGCTTTCTTT. Protein product: CASIRTGDTEAFF.